This passage covers 32 T cell receptor beta chains from one sample sequenced in a study of CD8 T cells in ankylosing spondylitis. TCRdb used MiXCR to reprocess the 5' RACE reads, holding one entry per CDR3 protein. Among approximately 88,000 distinct CDR3 sequences listed, around 9.4% were seen once. The sequenced sample was blood, either unsorted or a sorted T cell fraction (not recorded which). These receptors came from a male donor with ankylosing spondylitis or in good health (not recorded which).

For this clonotype: Germline and junction disagree at one end, which may indicate a read error. The rearrangement joins TRBV3-1 to TRBJ2-5; TRBD2 matches 10 bases. This CDR3 is 17 amino acids long. Germline values: CDR1 LGHDT, CDR2 YNNKEL (reference sequence). The CDR3 sequence: CASTQDERGGTQETQYF. In DNA, the CDR3 is TGTGCCAGCACCCAAGATGAGCGGGGGGGAACACAAGAGACCCAGTACTTC.

This clonotype was counted at least ten times. The chain links TRBV5-1 to TRBJ2-3; D possibly matches TRBD1 or TRBD2 (5 bases each). Germline V CDR1 and CDR2: SGHRS, YFSETQ. V lost 4 bases to trimming and J lost 0 bases, with 15 bases between them. The CDR3 sequence is 16 residues long. CDR3 DNA sequence: TGCGCCAGCAGCCAGCAAGGGACGGTCAGCACAGATACGCAGTATTTT. It codes for CASSQQGTVSTDTQYF. Looking up the rest from reference TRBV5-1 and TRBJ2-3 gives the full variable domain: KAGVTQTPRYLIKTRGQQVTLSCSPISGHRSVSWYQQTPGQGLQFLFEYFSETQRNKGNFPGRFSGRQFSNSRSEMNVSTLELGDSALYLCASSQQGTVSTDTQYFGPGTRLTVL.

This clonotype was picked up a small number of times. The V call is TRBV11-2, the J call TRBJ2-3; 7 positions agree with TRBD2. Germline V gene lookup returns CDR1 SGHAT and CDR2 FQNNGV. This CDR3 has 17 amino acids. The trim removed 1 base at V and 1 base at J, leaving 8 bases unmatched. The CDR3 bases are TGTGCCAGCAGCTTAGGGAGTCTAGCGGCTGGCACAGATACGCAGTATTTT. It is translated as CASSLGSLAAGTDTQYF.

This chain connects TRBV29-1 to TRBJ2-2; TRBD2 matches at 9 bases. The CDR3 contains 15 residues. The germline CDR1 and CDR2 sequences are SQVTM and ANQGSEA. J gave up 4 bases and V 6 bases, and 9 bases lay outside the gene matches. DNA of the CDR3: TGCAGCGTCATTGGCGGGGGGGCGGGCACCGGGGAGCTGTTTTTT. Protein sequence: CSVIGGGAGTGELFF.

This clonotype showed up many times. This chain links TRBV5-1 with TRBJ2-7; weak D call: TRBD2 (5 bases). The CDR3 spans 16 residues. V lost 4 bases and J 3 bases, leaving 20 bases between the germline ends. CDR1 is SGHRS and CDR2 is YFSETQ in the germline V gene. As DNA, the CDR3 is TGCGCCAGCAGCGGAGGTCGTCGGCAGGATCGCTACGAGCAGTACTTC. Its translation is CASSGGRRQDRYEQYF.

In its sample, this clonotype was seen many times. The rearrangement links TRBV30 to TRBJ1-1, with a weak D call TRBD1 (5 bases). Trimming left V 1 base short and J 3 bases short, with 9 bases between. The V gene's germline CDR1 is GTSNPN and CDR2 SVGIG (reference sequence). This CDR3 contains 13 residues. CDR3 in DNA: TGTGCCTGGAGTGAGGCAGGGCACACTGAAGCTTTCTTT. It specifies CAWSEAGHTEAFF.

This clonotype was counted many times. J is TRBJ2-1 and V is TRBV7-6; a weak D match, TRBD1 (5 bases). Germline V gives CDR1 SGHVS, CDR2 FNYEAQ. The CDR3 has 15 amino acids. Between the trimmed V and J ends, which lost 5 bases and 0 bases, there was a span of 11 bases. The CDR3 sequence: CASSPDISSYNEQFF. CDR3 DNA sequence: TGTGCCAGCAGCCCGGACATCAGCTCCTACAATGAGCAGTTCTTC.

This clonotype was counted many times. The chain links TRBV30 to TRBJ1-3; D gene unclear. Germline CDR1 GTSNPN, CDR2 SVGIG (reference sequence). The CDR3 contains 14 residues. V lost 4 bases and J 0 bases, leaving 10 bases between the germline ends. CDR3 sequence: CAWMEPSSGNTIYF. In DNA, the CDR3 is TGTGCCTGGATGGAACCGAGCTCTGGAAACACCATATATTTT.

The table lists this clonotype with many counts. The chain combines TRBV5-5 with TRBJ2-7; 7 bases are a match to TRBD1. V was pared by 5 bases and J by 5 bases, with 7 bases of the junction left unmatched. The CDR3 extends over 13 amino acids. The germline V gene has CDR1 SGHKS and CDR2 YYEKEE (reference sequence). The DNA for the CDR3 is TGTGCCAGCAGAGATACAGGGGTTGACGAGCAGTACTTC. It codes for CASRDTGVDEQYF.

This clonotype was found many times. V is TRBV20-1 and J is TRBJ2-2; 15 bases agree with TRBD2. Germline lookup yields CDR1 DFQATT and CDR2 SNEGSKA (reference sequence). Trimming cost V 5 bases and J 5 bases; bases outside gene matches: 3. The CDR3 totals 15 residues. CDR3 sequence: CSARTSGGGTGELFF. The CDR3 coding sequence is TGCAGTGCTCGGACTAGCGGGGGGGGAACCGGGGAGCTGTTTTTT.

This clonotype was seen at least ten times. This rearrangement joins TRBV5-1 to TRBJ2-1, with 7 positions matching TRBD1. The germline V gene encodes CDR1 SGHRS and CDR2 YFSETQ. J gave up 3 bases and V 4 bases, and 4 bases lay outside the gene matches. This CDR3 has 14 residues. Here the CDR3 DNA reads TGCGCCAGCAGCCCTGGGGACAGCTACAATGAGCAGTTCTTC. As protein: CASSPGDSYNEQFF.

The chain recombines TRBV9 with TRBJ2-3; 7 bases match TRBD2. V lost 2 bases, J lost 4 bases, and 4 bases stayed unmatched. Germline CDR1 reads SGDLS; CDR2 reads YYNGEE. The CDR3 length is 14 residues. The CDR3 DNA is TGTGCCAGCAGCGTGACTAGCCTAGCAGATACGCAGTATTTT. Its protein product is CASSVTSLADTQYF.

This clonotype was seen repeatedly, ten times or more. The V and J genes are TRBV5-6 and TRBJ2-7; 13 bases align to TRBD2. The V gene's germline CDR1 is SGHDT and CDR2 YYEEEE. The CDR3 runs to 15 residues. V lost 1 base to trimming and J lost 4 bases; unmatched junction nucleotides: 2. The DNA for the CDR3 is TGTGCCAGCAGCTTGAGGACTAGCGGGGGTTACGAGCAGTACTTC. Translated: CASSLRTSGGYEQYF.

The sample holds many counts of this clonotype. The chain links TRBV9 to TRBJ2-2, with 8 bases that match TRBD2. Germline V gene sequence: CDR1 SGDLS, CDR2 YYNGEE. The V and J ends lost 3 bases and 5 bases, in that order; junction bases with no gene match: 9. The CDR3 totals 16 residues. CDR3 DNA: TGTGCCAGCAGCGCCGGGGGGGCCATAGGGACCGGGGAGCTGTTTTTT. It translates to CASSAGGAIGTGELFF.

This clonotype has a count of ten or more. The rearrangement joins TRBV7-2 to TRBJ2-2, with a possible D match to TRBD2 (6 bases). Per the germline V gene, CDR1 is SGHTA and CDR2 is FQGNSA. This CDR3 comprises 14 residues. V lost 3 bases and J lost 4, with 9 bases in between. CDR3 sequence (DNA): TGTGCCAGCAGCTTCGGGGGTTTCACCGGGGAGCTGTTTTTT. It specifies CASSFGGFTGELFF.

The chain carries TRBV18 and TRBJ1-1; perhaps TRBD1 as D (5 bases). Per germline, CDR1 KGHSH and CDR2 LQKENI. The CDR3 extends over 15 amino acids. The V end was cut by 0 bases, the J end by 1 base, with 9 bases between. The CDR3 DNA sequence: TGTGCCAGCTCACCACCGCGCCAGGGGAACACTGAAGCTTTCTTT. This sequence encodes CASSPPRQGNTEAFF.

This clonotype has more than one count but fewer than ten. The rearrangement joins TRBV28 to TRBJ2-7; unclear D gene. The CDR3 is 15 amino acids. V was shortened by 6 bases and J by 3 bases, with 18 bases between the two germline ends. The germline V gene encodes CDR1 MDHEN and CDR2 SYDVKM. The CDR3 spells CASRRPDSNHYEQYF. The CDR3 DNA follows: TGTGCCAGCAGACGACCCGACTCAAATCACTACGAGCAGTACTTC.

This clonotype was counted between two and nine times. The genes are TRBV7-9 and TRBJ2-7; D remains unclear. There are 13 residues in the CDR3. Germline CDR1 reads SEHNR; CDR2 reads FQNEAQ (reference sequence). Trimming pared 5 bases from V and 2 bases from J, leaving 10 bases between. The CDR3, as DNA: TGTGCCAGCAGCCCCAGGAGTGCCTACGAGCAGTACTTC. This gives the protein CASSPRSAYEQYF.

This clonotype was recorded at least ten times. The V gene is TRBV9, the J gene TRBJ2-5, with D perhaps matching TRBD1 or TRBD2 (6 bases each). The V end was cut by 0 bases, the J end by 6 bases, with 12 bases between. CDR1 and CDR2 (germline): SGDLS, YYNGEE. CDR3 length: 14 amino acids. DNA of the CDR3: TGTGCCAGCAGCGTAGGGGGGGCCGCTAAGACCCAGTACTTC. Amino acid sequence: CASSVGGAAKTQYF.

This clonotype was counted many times. The V and J genes are TRBV10-3 and TRBJ2-1; a weak D match, TRBD1 (5 bases). The CDR3 extends over 16 amino acids. Between the trimmed V and J ends, which lost 4 bases and 3 bases, there was a span of 16 bases. CDR1 and CDR2 from the germline V gene are ENHRY and SYGVKD. The chain's CDR3 is CAISGTIDSIYNEQFF. The DNA for the CDR3 is TGTGCCATCAGTGGCACCATCGACAGCATCTACAATGAGCAGTTCTTC.

Ten or more counts support this clonotype. In nucleotides, the CDR3 is TGTGCCAGCAGCTTAGCCGGGGCTAATGAAAAACTGTTTTTT. As protein: CASSLAGANEKLFF. V usage is TRBV28 and J usage is TRBJ1-4; no reliable D call. The CDR3 has 14 residues. The germline CDR1 and CDR2 sequences are MDHEN and SYDVKM. The V and J ends lost 6 bases and 3 bases respectively, with 11 bases between them.

This clonotype came up many times. V usage is TRBV5-1 and J usage is TRBJ1-1; D ambiguous. Germline loops: CDR1 SGHRS, CDR2 YFSETQ. V was shortened by 1 base and J by 1 base, with 11 bases between the two germline ends. The CDR3 sequence is 15 residues long. The CDR3 protein is CASSLSGGENTEAFF. The CDR3 coding sequence is TGCGCCAGCAGCTTGTCTGGCGGGGAGAACACTGAAGCTTTCTTT.

This clonotype was counted only a few times. V gene TRBV19 combines with J gene TRBJ2-1; 7 bases fit TRBD1. The CDR3 extends over 12 amino acids. J lost 7 bases, V lost 4 bases, and 1 base had no gene match. Germline V CDR1 and CDR2: LNHDA, SQIVND (reference sequence). The CDR3 protein is CASSNRGNEQFF. CDR3 nucleotide sequence: TGTGCCAGTAGTAACAGGGGAAATGAGCAGTTCTTC.

On this clonotype: Given a much more abundant clone one base away, this may be a read error. The chain has TRBV18 and TRBJ1-1, with 7 bases that match TRBD1. CDR3 size: 15 residues. The germline gives CDR1 KGHSH, CDR2 LQKENI. Here the CDR3 reads CASPPRQGIETEAFF. Written as DNA, the CDR3 is TGTGCCAGCCCACCTCGACAGGGTATTGAGACTGAAGCTTTCTTT.

At least ten counts were recorded for this clonotype. V is TRBV28 and J is TRBJ1-1; D possibly corresponds to TRBD1 (6 bases). Per germline, CDR1 MDHEN and CDR2 SYDVKM. The V end was cut by 4 bases, the J end by 6 bases, with 12 bases between. The CDR3 covers 13 residues. The CDR3 sequence is CASSSHRDSEAFF. CDR3 DNA sequence: TGTGCCAGCAGTTCACACAGGGATTCTGAAGCTTTCTTT.

This clonotype has at least ten counts. The rearrangement uses TRBV5-1 and TRBJ2-5; 12 positions match TRBD2. V lost 2 bases and J lost 2; bases outside the gene matches: 4. This CDR3 spans 16 amino acids. CDR1 and CDR2 from the germline V gene are SGHRS and YFSETQ. CDR3 residues: CASSLTSGGTQETQYF. Written as DNA, the CDR3 is TGCGCCAGCAGCTTAACTAGCGGGGGGACTCAAGAGACCCAGTACTTC.

This clonotype occurred many times. The CDR3 protein is CTIMGGDYEQYF. In DNA, the CDR3 is TGCACCATCATGGGGGGAGATTACGAGCAGTACTTC. The J gene is TRBJ2-7, the V gene TRBV29-1; possible D gene TRBD2, 6 bases. CDR1 and CDR2 (germline): SQVTM, ANQGSEA. The CDR3 contains 12 residues.

This clonotype was seen many times. Here the CDR3 reads CASSFSGSGAGELFF. The CDR3 DNA sequence: TGTGCCAGCAGCTTCAGCGGGAGTGGTGCCGGGGAGCTGTTTTTT. The chain carries TRBV11-3 and TRBJ2-2; 8 bases map to TRBD2. The CDR3 extends over 15 amino acids. The V gene's germline CDR1 is SGHNT and CDR2 YENEEA. The V and J ends lost 3 bases and 6 bases, in that order; junction bases with no gene match: 6.

Only one count was recorded for this clonotype. The junction and the germline gene differ at one end; a read error may be behind it. The V gene is TRBV19, the J gene TRBJ1-5, with 8 bases aligning to TRBD1. CDR3 size: 15 residues. Germline CDR1 and CDR2: LNHDA and SQIVND (reference sequence). The CDR3 here is CASRSDRARNQLQHF. The CDR3 DNA follows: TGTGCCAGTAGATCGGACAGGGCTCGGAATCAGCTCCAGCATTTT.

This clonotype was observed a few times. This chain uses TRBV7-9 with TRBJ1-2; the match to TRBD1 covers 9 bases. The CDR3 spans 16 residues. Germline lookup yields CDR1 SEHNR and CDR2 FQNEAQ (reference sequence). V was clipped by 3 bases and J by 1 base; unmatched bases: 6. CDR3 DNA sequence: TGTGCCAGCAGCTTCCCTGGGACAGGGATTAACTATGGCTACACCTTC. It codes for CASSFPGTGINYGYTF.

This clonotype was seen ten or more times. The chain links TRBV20-1 to TRBJ2-1; D might be TRBD1 (5 bases). Germline CDR1 is DFQATT and CDR2 is SNEGSKA (reference sequence). This CDR3 region has 15 residues. Deletions cut 0 bases from V and 15 bases from J, with 24 bases between. DNA for the CDR3: TGCAGTGCTAGAGATCCGAGTCAGGGAATGATGTCGATGTTCTTC. The encoded protein is CSARDPSQGMMSMFF.

This clonotype was recorded many times. The V call is TRBV20-1, the J call TRBJ1-1; D gene uncertain. The CDR3 length is 11 residues. V was cut by 2 bases and J by 2 bases, with 3 bases left in between. Germline V gene lookup returns CDR1 DFQATT and CDR2 SNEGSKA (reference sequence). In nucleotides, the CDR3 is TGCAGTGCTAGACCCAACACTGAAGCTTTCTTT. It is translated as CSARPNTEAFF.